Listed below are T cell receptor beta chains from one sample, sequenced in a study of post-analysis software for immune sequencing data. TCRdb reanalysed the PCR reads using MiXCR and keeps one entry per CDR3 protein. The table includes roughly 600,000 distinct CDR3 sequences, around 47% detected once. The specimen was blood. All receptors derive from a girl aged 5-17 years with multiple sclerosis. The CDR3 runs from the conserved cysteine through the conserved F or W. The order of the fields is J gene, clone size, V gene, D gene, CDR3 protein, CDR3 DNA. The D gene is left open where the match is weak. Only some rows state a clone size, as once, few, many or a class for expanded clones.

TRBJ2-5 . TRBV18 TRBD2 CASHGGNRETQYF TGTGCCAGCCACGGGGGGAATCGAGAGACCCAGTACTTC
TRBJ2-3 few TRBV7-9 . CASSLLREEGTDTQYF TGTGCCAGCAGCTTATTGAGGGAGGAAGGCACAGATACGCAGTATTTT
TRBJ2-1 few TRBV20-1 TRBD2 CSARGLAGNEQFF TGCAGTGCTAGAGGACTAGCGGGCAATGAGCAGTTCTTC
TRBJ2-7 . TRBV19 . CPSSIGNGALGYEQYF TGTCCCAGTAGTATAGGGAACGGGGCCCTGGGCTACGAGCAGTACTTC
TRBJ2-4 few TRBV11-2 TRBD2 CASSTAPGTSGLPAKNIQYF TGTGCCAGCAGCACCGCCCCCGGGACTAGCGGCCTGCCAGCCAAAAACATTCAGTACTTC
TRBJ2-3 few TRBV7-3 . CASSSGKSTDTQYF TGTGCCAGCAGTAGCGGAAAAAGCACAGATACGCAGTATTTT
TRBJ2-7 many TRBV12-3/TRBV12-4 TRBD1 CASSLGTGGPYEQYF TGTGCCAGCAGTTTAGGGACAGGGGGACCCTACGAGCAGTACTTC
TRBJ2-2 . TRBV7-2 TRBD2 CASSWGGGMAGELFF TGTGCCAGCAGTTGGGGGGGAGGGATGGCCGGGGAGCTGTTTTTT
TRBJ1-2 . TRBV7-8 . CASSHSLGPGYGYTF TGTGCCAGCAGTCACAGCCTTGGCCCAGGATATGGCTACACCTTC
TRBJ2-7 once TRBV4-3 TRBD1 CASSQGRQGVYEQYF TGCGCCAGCAGCCAAGGCCGACAGGGGGTCTACGAGCAGTACTTC
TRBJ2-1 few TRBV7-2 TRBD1 CASSADRGFSNEQFF TGTGCCAGCAGCGCGGACAGGGGGTTTTCCAATGAGCAGTTCTTC
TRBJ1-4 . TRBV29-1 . CSVTDGLGEKLFF TGCAGCGTTACCGACGGTCTGGGGGAAAAACTGTTTTTT
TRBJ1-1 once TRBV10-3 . CAISDSAIVGAFF TGTGCCATCTCAGACTCGGCAATCGTGGGAGCTTTCTTT
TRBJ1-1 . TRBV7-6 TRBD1 CASRITGGTEAFF TGTGCCAGCAGAATAACAGGGGGTACTGAAGCTTTCTTT
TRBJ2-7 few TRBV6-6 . CASTWTEYSYEQYF TGTGCCAGCACCTGGACGGAGTATTCCTACGAGCAGTACTTC
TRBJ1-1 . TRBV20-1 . CSARGDDTEAFF TGCAGTGCTAGAGGGGACGACACTGAAGCTTTCTTT
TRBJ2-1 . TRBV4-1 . CASSQVGGRNERFF TGCGCCAGCAGCCAAGTTGGTGGTCGGAATGAGCGGTTCTTC